One sample yielded the 20 T cell receptor beta chains listed below, sequenced in a study of OX40 agonist ivuxolimab in advanced cancers. Libraries were prepared by immunoSEQ multiplex PCR; TCRdb keeps only in-frame clonotypes and omits some of them. The sample consists of approximately 62,000 clones, more than 85% of them appearing once. The source was CD4+ or CD8+ T cells sorted from blood, collected in a trial of the OX40 agonist ivuxolimab. The receptor set was obtained from an adult with an advanced solid tumor such as melanoma, head and neck, liver or kidney cancer.

The CDR3 here is CASSVGDGSEAFF. CDR3 in DNA: TGTGCCAGCAGCGTAGGGGATGGGTCTGAAGCTTTCTTT. V usage is TRBV9 and J usage is TRBJ1-1; no reliable D call. Trimming stripped 0 bases from V and 6 bases from J, with 9 bases between. Germline values: CDR1 SGDLS, CDR2 YYNGEE. CDR3 length: 13 residues.

V gene TRBV27 combines with J gene TRBJ2-5, with TRBD1 matching over 7 bases. The CDR3 consists of 14 residues. Germline values: CDR1 MNHEY, CDR2 SMNVEV (reference sequence). The V gene end was trimmed by 6 bases and the J gene end by 1 base; junction bases not matched to a gene: 5. The CDR3 DNA reads as TGTGCCAGCAGACTTGGGACAGTCCAAGAGACCCAGTACTTC. It is translated as CASRLGTVQETQYF.

This clone was counted once. This rearrangement joins TRBV19 to TRBJ1-1, with D possibly matching TRBD1 (6 bases). Germline lookup yields CDR1 LNHDA and CDR2 SQIVND (reference sequence). Trimming took 2 bases from V and 2 from J, leaving 18 bases between them. CDR3 length: 17 residues. DNA for the CDR3: TGTGCCAGTAGTATACTCTCACAGGGTCAATTCAACACTGAAGCTTTCTTT. Its protein product is CASSILSQGQFNTEAFF.

This chain uses TRBV4-1 with TRBJ2-7; 7 nucleotides agree with TRBD1. This CDR3 contains 13 residues. Germline V CDR1 and CDR2: MGHRA, YSYEKL. V gave up 4 bases and J gave up 5 bases; unmatched junction bases: 5. Here the CDR3 reads CASSPTGRHEQYF. CDR3 nucleotide sequence: TGCGCCAGCAGCCCGACAGGGAGACACGAGCAGTACTTC.

The genes are TRBV19 and TRBJ1-2; no clear D. The CDR3 is made up of 14 amino acids. Germline V gene sequence: CDR1 LNHDA, CDR2 SQIVND (reference sequence). V was clipped by 1 base and J by 7 bases, with 13 bases between them. Written as DNA, the CDR3 is TGTGCCAGTAGTATAGGGGCGGCGTCCGCTGGCTACACCTTC. Translation gives CASSIGAASAGYTF.

This clone was seen once. The chain has TRBV13 and TRBJ1-1, with D tentatively TRBD1 (5 bases). The CDR3 extends over 17 amino acids. V was cut by 5 bases and J by 3 bases, with 22 bases left in between. Germline V gives CDR1 PRHDT, CDR2 FYEKMQ (reference sequence). The CDR3, as DNA: TGTGCCAGCAGCACCCCAGGAGGGGCGCTATGGGACACTGAAGCTTTCTTT. It specifies CASSTPGGALWDTEAFF.

The rearrangement uses TRBV14 and TRBJ2-1; D gene uncertain. The CDR3 extends over 13 amino acids. The ends were cut back, 5 bases at V and 0 bases at J, with 5 bases in the middle. Germline V CDR1 and CDR2: SGHDN, FVKESK. CDR3 amino acids: CASSASSYNEQFF. CDR3 bases: TGTGCCAGCAGCGCAAGCTCCTACAATGAGCAGTTCTTC.

The chain links TRBV9 to TRBJ2-5, with TRBD2 matching over 11 bases. The CDR3 totals 15 residues. The germline V gene encodes CDR1 SGDLS and CDR2 YYNGEE. V trimming: 0 bases; J trimming: 5 bases; junction bases outside the gene matches: 3. The chain's CDR3 is CASSVVGLAGETQYF. In DNA, the CDR3 is TGTGCCAGCAGCGTAGTTGGACTAGCGGGCGAGACCCAGTACTTC.

The chain carries TRBV5-5 and TRBJ1-5; the D gene is possibly TRBD1 (5 bases). The V and J ends lost 4 bases and 2 bases respectively, with 16 bases between them. This CDR3 spans 16 amino acids. Germline CDR1 and CDR2: SGHKS and YYEKEE (reference sequence). The CDR3 sequence is CASSPGVGERNQPQHF. The CDR3 DNA reads as TGTGCCAGCAGCCCTGGCGTAGGGGAACGCAATCAGCCCCAGCATTTT.

V is TRBV19 and J is TRBJ1-4, with D unresolved. The CDR3 has 16 amino acids. The germline V and J ends were trimmed by 2 bases and 2 bases, with 12 bases remaining between them. Germline CDR1 LNHDA, CDR2 SQIVND (reference sequence). The CDR3 DNA is TGTGCCAGTAGTATACTGCCGACCGTGACTAATGAAAAACTGTTTTTT. Its protein is CASSILPTVTNEKLFF.

This clone was counted once. The genes are TRBV28 and TRBJ2-7, with 9 bases identical to TRBD2. This CDR3 contains 17 residues. Trimming took 6 bases from V and 7 from J; bases not matched to a gene: 19. The germline gives CDR1 MDHEN, CDR2 SYDVKM. CDR3 coding DNA: TGTGCCAGCAGCACTAGCGCGGGAGGGCCTATATGGGGGGAGCAGTACTTC. It is translated as CASSTSAGGPIWGEQYF.

The chain recombines TRBV15 with TRBJ1-5; possibly TRBD1 for D (6 bases). The germline V and J ends were trimmed by 4 bases and 4 bases, with 11 bases remaining between them. Germline CDR1 LNHNV, CDR2 YYDKDF (reference sequence). This CDR3 contains 14 residues. The CDR3 is CATSNDRYNQPQHF. The CDR3 nucleotides read TGTGCCACCAGCAATGACAGGTATAATCAGCCCCAGCATTTT.

The V call is TRBV2, the J call TRBJ2-3, with D perhaps matching TRBD1 (6 bases). The V gene lost 6 bases and the J gene lost 5 bases, with 18 bases spanning the gap. The CDR3 spans 15 residues. Per germline, CDR1 SNHLY and CDR2 FYNNEI. The CDR3 DNA is TGTGCCAGCAGCCGACCGGGACAAAACAGAGATACGCAGTATTTT. It codes for CASSRPGQNRDTQYF.

V and J are TRBV7-3 and TRBJ2-3; 9 bases fit TRBD1. V was clipped by 4 bases and J by 5 bases; unmatched bases: 7. This CDR3 region has 15 residues. Germline V lookup: CDR1 SGHTA, CDR2 FQGTGA. This CDR3 is CASSSTGGRVDTQYF. The CDR3 region has the DNA TGTGCCAGCAGCTCCACAGGGGGCCGGGTAGATACGCAGTATTTT.

This sequence joins TRBV6-5 and TRBJ2-3, with TRBD1 identical over 7 bases. The junction had 7 bases not matched to a gene; V was cut back by 5 bases and J by 5 bases. Germline lookup yields CDR1 MNHEY and CDR2 SVGAGI. The CDR3 sequence is 14 residues long. CDR3 amino acids: CASSPGTAVDTQYF. DNA for the CDR3: TGTGCCAGCAGTCCCGGGACAGCGGTAGATACGCAGTATTTT.

V usage is TRBV6-5 and J usage is TRBJ2-5; TRBD2 matches 7 bases. CDR1 is MNHEY, CDR2 SVGAGI, per germline. There are 15 residues in the CDR3. The V and J ends lost 0 bases and 1 base, in that order; junction bases with no gene match: 2. As DNA, the CDR3 is TGTGCCAGCAGTTACTCCCTAGCGGCCCAAGAGACCCAGTACTTC. Translating it yields CASSYSLAAQETQYF.

The chain employs TRBV27 and TRBJ2-7, with D unclear. The germline V gene has CDR1 MNHEY and CDR2 SMNVEV (reference sequence). With 5 bases removed from V and 1 base from J, the gap between germline ends came to 12 bases. The CDR3 covers 14 residues. The CDR3 here is CASSPLLGSYEQYF. CDR3 coding DNA: TGTGCCAGCAGTCCCCTTTTGGGGTCCTACGAGCAGTACTTC.

V is TRBV27 and J is TRBJ2-7; D is possibly TRBD2 (5 bases). CDR1 and CDR2 (germline): MNHEY, SMNVEV (reference sequence). The CDR3 contains 13 residues. V was clipped by 7 bases and J by 0 bases, with 10 bases between them. The CDR3 is CASTGKSSYEQYF. CDR3 sequence (DNA): TGTGCCAGCACGGGGAAAAGCTCCTACGAGCAGTACTTC.

This clone was counted a few times. The rearrangement links TRBV4-3 to TRBJ2-3; a possible D gene is TRBD2 (5 bases). CDR1 and CDR2 from the germline V gene are LGHNA and YSLEER. The CDR3 has 15 residues. V lost 3 bases to trimming and J lost 0 bases, with 10 bases between them. The CDR3 region is CASSHYRGSTDTQYF. CDR3 sequence (DNA): TGCGCCAGCAGCCACTATCGGGGAAGCACAGATACGCAGTATTTT.

The chain couples TRBV7-2 to TRBJ1-1; D call uncertain. Trimming shortened V by 6 bases and J by 1 base, and 9 bases separated the two germline ends. Germline V gives CDR1 SGHTA, CDR2 FQGNSA. CDR3 size: 13 residues. CDR3 sequence (DNA): TGTGCCAGCAGGTTAACGAGGAACACTGAAGCTTTCTTT. Its protein product is CASRLTRNTEAFF.